This TCR beta chain was captured by sequencing in a study of cytomegalovirus exposure and HLA in healthy donors (dated by TCRdb to between 2016 and 2019). Background on the whole study: According to an earlier analysis of 550 to 750 of the donors, 150 million to 200 million T cells yielded approximately 120 million unique TCR beta sequences and about 280 Gb of sequence data. A later analysis re-examined previously published TCR beta repertoires from just over 650 donors and added high-resolution HLA genotyping to investigate patterns of TCR occurrence. Of the 398 genotyped donors, over 65% fell in the genetic ancestry cluster associated with self-reported Caucasian donors. Rather than using new phenotypic data, the later analysis identified candidate immune exposures from TCR beta sequences and from how often those sequences occurred across donors. Typing coverage varied by locus: roughly 620-640 donors for A, B, C, DRB1 and DQB1; roughly 510 for DQA1; more than 600 for DPA1; about 450 for DPB1. Every discovery cohort repertoire had been produced on one sequencing platform. The study aimed to test whether cataloging public T cell receptors could reveal signatures of past pathogen exposure. To predict cytomegalovirus infection status, the study combined high-throughput TCR immunosequencing, statistical association of individual TCRs with disease status, and machine learning. An early release covering 550 to 700 HLA-typed donors comprised roughly 300 gigabases of sequencing data and roughly 85 million unique TCR sequences. In an earlier analysis of 587 of the donors, high-throughput TCR beta sequencing was used to judge whether each TCR beta V gene segment behaved as functional or pseudogenic. Across 398 genotyped donors of the cohort, an average of 235,054 unique TCR beta nucleotide sequences per donor were sequenced, and approximately 19% of those sequences were non-productive. In addition to the first cohort of approximately 670 subjects, a separate validation cohort of about 120 different subjects was used. HLA typing included class I and class II loci at four-digit resolution. In a later genetic analysis, genome-wide SNP genotypes for about 65% of the roughly 670 donors were used, and that subset was treated as a discovery cohort. The study profiled the T cell repertoires of around 700 subjects by immunosequencing and related them to cytomegalovirus serostatus. Donor age, sex, ethnicity and CMV serostatus were compiled alongside the repertoire data. Several DR-DQ haplotypes were treated as single units for association and clustering because of strong linkage in the cohort.

Results and caveats for the whole study, not just this receptor: In a later genetic analysis, fewer N-insertions in productive TCRs were reported among donors in an Asian-associated ancestry cluster than the roughly 700-donor mean. According to a later analysis, most CMV-associated TCR beta chains appeared to be HLA-restricted, and the HLA associations seemed to be driven largely by CMV exposure. In this cohort, only TCR beta chains were sequenced, and detectable features were limited by the absence of alpha or paired-chain data. V-gene and J-gene trimming of TCR beta chains was associated with a missense DCLRE1C variant in a later genetic analysis, and the association was replicated in an independent cohort. Cytomegalovirus status was reported to be diagnosed by the classifier with high specificity and sensitivity in both the original and validation cohorts. Specific HLA alleles were associated with 18,000 or so TCR beta sequences at a false discovery rate of 0.05 in a later analysis. According to the authors, the approach could potentially be generalized to other disease states and immunological phenotypes. Seventeen rarely observed V segments, including chromosome 9 orphons, were excluded from the earlier analysis of approximately 500 of the donors because counts were too low. Most TCR sequences were seen in very few donors, while some public TCRs were found in many individuals. The only immune exposure information available for the cohort was CMV serostatus. Several of the top co-occurrence clusters appeared to be linked to parvovirus B19, influenza, CMV and Epstein-Barr virus, according to a later analysis. A later analysis found that TCR association rates varied across HLA loci, with DRB1 alleles showing the most associated TCRs and HLA-C alleles the fewest. In a later analysis, HLA-associated TCR beta chains showed more clonal expansion and lower generation probabilities than non-associated chains that were equally common. The presence/absence analyses assumed that sequencing depth was roughly uniform across donors, and that assumption may not be true. In an earlier analysis of 450 to 750 of the donors, most TCR beta V segments appeared in productive rearrangements about 87% or about 30% of the time, broadly matching IMGT annotations. The sequencing pipeline was judged likely to have produced a cluster of highly shared sequence variants as a technical artifact. The 87-base-pair reads could not distinguish some IMGT-functional V segments, including TRBV6-2 and TRBV6-3, so those segments were excluded. A further reported finding was that TCR beta sequences accurately predicted the HLA-A and HLA-B alleles for most subjects in the first cohort. Correlated functional status among segregating V segments might be attributable to linkage disequilibrium, but an unknown experimental factor could not be ruled out. When HLA alleles, especially DR and DQ, strongly co-occurred, TCR associations were difficult to assign to individual alleles. In vitro tests confirmed that a few of the cytomegalovirus-associated TCR beta chains recognize cytomegalovirus antigens. The study gave a list of over 150 TCR beta chains associated with cytomegalovirus. Because HLA typing was missing for some donors at each locus, association tests included only the typed subset.

The cohort consisted of 666 healthy bone marrow donors. At the time of sampling, all cohort members were nominally healthy, though unrecorded immune exposures were likely present. The donor tested CMV seropositive, placing the donor among the 290 or so seropositive members of the cohort. A peripheral blood sample was provided by each donor, and peripheral blood mononuclear cells were used for TCR beta sequencing. Genomic DNA extraction from the blood cell samples was performed with the Qiagen DNeasy Blood Extraction Kit. Library prep was done by the immunoSEQ multiplex PCR assay. For the multiplex PCR, a mixture combining 60 forward primers for TCR Vbeta segments and 13 reverse primers for TCR Jbeta segments was used. The CDR3 region of rearranged TCR beta genes was amplified from genomic DNA with a multiplex PCR assay. The Illumina HiSeq System was used to sequence the amplified TCR beta libraries as 87-base-pair reads. From the authors' description of their analysis: Across the roughly 640 repertoires, a later analysis counted approximately 83 million unique TCR beta chains, 9.5 million to 12 million of which were shared by at least two donors. Raw reads were error-corrected and collapsed into unique sequences by a nearest-neighbor algorithm in which closely related sequences were merged to remove PCR and sequencing errors. CDR3 sequences were aligned to IMGT reference sequences to assign V, D and J gene segments. For a sequence to be retained, a match of at least six nucleotides to both a V gene segment and a J gene segment was required. Rearrangements were called productive when the CDR3 lacked stop codons and stayed in frame with V and J; all others were non-productive. Following IMGT convention, CDR3 was defined as the stretch from the second conserved V-encoded cysteine to the conserved J-encoded phenylalanine. The earlier analysis of about 590 of the donors excluded sequences that lacked an unambiguous match to a single V gene segment. An earlier analysis of 587 of the donors called V segments functional above 56.7% productive rearrangements and segregating when the between-donor standard deviation exceeded 5%. To diagnose cytomegalovirus status from the catalog of TCR beta chain sequences, a statistical classification framework was built. V and J gene assignment, in a later analysis, came from comparing TCR nucleotide sequences with IMGT/GENE-DB human TR gene sequences. In a later analysis, CDR3 sequences and most-parsimonious VDJ recombination scenarios were assigned using the TCRdist pipeline. A later analysis defined each TCR beta chain by its CDR3 amino acid sequence plus V-gene family, and excluded reads lacking a unique V-gene family. As a way to deal with suspected cross-contamination and a sequencing artifact, a later analysis dropped 450 to 600 nucleotide sequences that were highly shared and had low generation probability. For each public chain, a later analysis derived a clonal expansion index from normalized ranks of inferred template counts within each repertoire. A later analysis computed generation probabilities with a VDJ recombination model fitted to out-of-frame rearrangements, and checked the results against IGoR. A later analysis scored TCR-TCR, TCR-HLA and TCR-CMV co-occurrence with hypergeometric tests, applying a repertoire-size bias correction to TCR pairs. A later analysis estimated false discovery rates by permuting HLA or CMV assignments 20 times. A later analysis grouped co-occurring TCRs with DBSCAN, adding TCRdist sequence similarity when clustering within HLA-allele-positive subsets. For co-occurrence clustering, repertoires with fewer than 30,000 or more than 120,000 public chains were excluded, along with 4 to 6 repertoires with anomalous nucleotide sharing. Held by TCRdb, this immuneACCESS table contains in-frame sequences only and omits some clones. Under half of the omission traces to an unresolved V gene where checked; the cause of the rest is unknown. D and trimming come from the DNA, and the V and J calls and clone size come from that table. A total of 250,000 to 350,000 clones appear in this sample, 70% to 90% of them only once. The top ten constitute roughly 4% of the sample.

V loses 4 bases of germline sequence and J loses 2 bases, and the interval between the two ends is 13 bases. The germline V gene (reference sequence) gives CDR1 as MNHNY and CDR2 as SVGAGI. The CDR3, cysteine through phenylalanine, is 15 amino acids long. Just the 45-base CDR3 DNA is kept, in frame starting at base 1. As for this clone: No antigen is known for it. The sample holds no much larger clone one base away, and base qualities are not on file.

Sequencing was done on a sample of PBMCs. This sequence was found in a man aged 35-49 years in good health and CMV-seropositive. The chain couples TRBV6-6 to TRBJ2-3, with TRBD2 tentatively as D gene (5 bases match). The DNA sequence is given as TGTGCCAGCAGTTTGGGTGGGAGACCCACAGATACGCAGTATTTT. This codes for CASSLGGRPTDTQYF.